The TCR beta chain described here comes from a study of PD-1 blockade in classical Hodgkin lymphoma. Study results and caveats: The authors excluded patients who started nivolumab under 1 year after ASCT.

Concerning this clone itself: Its antigen is as yet unknown.

The method was immunoSEQ multiplex PCR; TCRdb's version includes in-frame clones alone and lacks a portion of them. The sample includes 20,000 to 25,000 clones, about 71% of them seen just once. Each of the patients experienced relapse following autologous stem cell transplantation, and their brentuximab vedotin exposure differed. Relapsed/refractory classical Hodgkin lymphoma patients had complete, partial or progressive responses. Germline CDR1 and CDR2: SGHTA and FQGTGA. The V gene end was trimmed by 3 bases and the J gene end by 5 bases; junction bases not matched to a gene: 3. The CDR3 has 16 residues.

The rearrangement joins TRBV7-3 to TRBJ2-2; 13 bases fit TRBD2. The clonotype was recovered from a human donor with classical Hodgkin lymphoma. The specimen comprised peripheral blood mononuclear cells (PBMCs), sampled at baseline. In nucleotides, the CDR3 is TGTGCCAGCAGCTTGGGACTAGCGGGGCAGACCGGGGAGCTGTTTTTT. It translates to CASSLGLAGQTGELFF.